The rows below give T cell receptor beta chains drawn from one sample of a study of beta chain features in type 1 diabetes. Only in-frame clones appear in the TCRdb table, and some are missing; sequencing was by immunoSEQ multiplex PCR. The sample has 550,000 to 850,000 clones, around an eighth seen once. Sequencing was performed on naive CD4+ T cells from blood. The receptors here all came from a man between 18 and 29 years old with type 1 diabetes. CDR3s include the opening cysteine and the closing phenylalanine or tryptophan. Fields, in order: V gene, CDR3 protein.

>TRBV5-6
CASSFPTGGNQPQHF
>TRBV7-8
CASSSPAGGTDTQYF
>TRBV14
CASSHPAGVYTQYF
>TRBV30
CAWSSGDSSNQPQHF
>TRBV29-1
CSVKDRNYEQYF
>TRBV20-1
CSARVDTIYF
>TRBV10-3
CAISVSSGGPSPSF
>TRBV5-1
CASSLDGSSNQPQHF
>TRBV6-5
CASSYSKEGETQYF
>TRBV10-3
CASTGTATPSGNTIYF
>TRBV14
CASSQKRDRDNSPLHF
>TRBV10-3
CAISESEQGGSPEAFF
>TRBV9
CASSLGTRPTDEQFF
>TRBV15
CATSRERGGEKLFF
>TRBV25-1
CASSESATGNYGYTF
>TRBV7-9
CASSPIGQSWGDTQYF
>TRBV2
CASSLQGNGYTF
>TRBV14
CASSPLNRDGIYEQYF
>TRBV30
CAWRPGLAEKLFF
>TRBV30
CACTKNPSPGNTIYF
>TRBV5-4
CASSFTVGGARDTQYF
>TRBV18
CASSPGTSGADTQYF
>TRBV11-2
CASSKYDRVDWNEQFF
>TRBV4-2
CASSQGPERTGSYNEQFF
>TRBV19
CASYLGTGLAGYTF
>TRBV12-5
CASAPPWHLNTEAFF
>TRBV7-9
CASSSPSGGQNTEAFF
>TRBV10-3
CAINPGTNYGYTF
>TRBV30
CAWSRGQGYNSNQPQHF
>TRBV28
CASANPGQGWSDTQYF
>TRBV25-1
CASSLEGSGTLGYTF
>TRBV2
CASSSQGVNYEQYF
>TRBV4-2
CASSQELGTGRGYTF
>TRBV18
CASSAGIQYEQYF
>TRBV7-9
CASSHRTGQETQYF
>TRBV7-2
CASRPPWGQSSYEQYF
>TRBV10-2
CASTRTENYGYTF
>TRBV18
CASSPPRSYQETQYF
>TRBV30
CAWSRQGITEAFF
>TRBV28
CASRLNYGYTF
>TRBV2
CASSGATDTQYF
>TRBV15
CATSSWDGGGTGELFF
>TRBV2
CASSEAGGRKLAKNIQYF
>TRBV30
CARETSSTDTQYF
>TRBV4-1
CASSQASGGRQETQYF
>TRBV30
CAWRGADREPAGELFF
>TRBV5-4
CASSPGEILAKNIQYF
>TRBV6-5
CASSYSTLVGYEQYF
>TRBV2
CASSEQGATEAFF
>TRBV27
CASSFSGQSEFF
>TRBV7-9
CASSLGQVNSPLHF
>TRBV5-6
CASSLPRDSYSGANVLTF
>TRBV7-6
CASSPGQGSYTNEQFF
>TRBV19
CASSIDRGETQYF
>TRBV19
CASSIESRGPYEQYF
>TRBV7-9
CASSSGGLTGRAYEQYF
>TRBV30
CAWRTQGAPGYGYTF